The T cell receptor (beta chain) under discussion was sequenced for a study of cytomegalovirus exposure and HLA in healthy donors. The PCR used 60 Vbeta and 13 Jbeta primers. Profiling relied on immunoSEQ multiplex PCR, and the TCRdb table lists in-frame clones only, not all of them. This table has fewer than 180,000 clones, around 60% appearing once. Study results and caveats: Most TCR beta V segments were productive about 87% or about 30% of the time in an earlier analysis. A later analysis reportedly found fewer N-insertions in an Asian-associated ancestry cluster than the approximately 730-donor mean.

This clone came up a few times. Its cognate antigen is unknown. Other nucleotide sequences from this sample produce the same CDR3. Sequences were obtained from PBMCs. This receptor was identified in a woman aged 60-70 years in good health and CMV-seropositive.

The CDR3 DNA sequence: TGTGCCAGCAGTTTCGGACAGAACTATGGCTACACCTTC. Protein product: CASSFGQNYGYTF. This chain joins TRBV28 and TRBJ1-2, with D perhaps TRBD1 (6 bases). Trimming cost V 3 bases and J 2 bases, with 7 bases left between them. The CDR3 runs to 13 residues. Germline-derived CDR1 and CDR2 are MDHEN and SYDVKM.